This T cell receptor (beta chain) was documented in a study of tumor-infiltrating lymphocytes in localized non-small cell lung cancer. Study background: Patients included smokers and never-smokers with various histologies, some sampled after neoadjuvant chemotherapy. From each patient, both tumor and uninvolved lung, non-adjacent to tumor, were sampled.

The V and J ends lost 3 bases and 0 bases respectively, with 9 bases between them. Per germline, CDR1 SGHAT and CDR2 FQNNGV. The CDR3 runs to 15 residues. As concerns this clone: As yet, its antigen is unknown.

Whole-study findings and limits: Each assay used a separate piece of the same tissue.

The assay was immunoSEQ multiplex PCR, and TCRdb's table has in-frame clones only and misses some. The table has tens of thousands of clones, roughly three fifths seen once. This chain joins TRBV11-2 and TRBJ2-1; possible D gene TRBD1, 5 bases. The sequence was collected from a human donor with non-small cell lung cancer. The sample consisted of lung tumor tissue. Written as DNA, the CDR3 is TGTGCCAGCAGCTTCAGGGTGAGCTCCTACAATGAGCAGTTCTTC. It encodes CASSFRVSSYNEQFF.